The 18 T cell receptor beta chains below were found in one sample sequenced in a study of a mutant IDH1 vaccine in newly diagnosed glioma. No antigens are known for them. Some clones are missing from TCRdb's copy, which holds only in-frame ones; the method was immunoSEQ multiplex PCR. The sample holds about 60,000 clones; 85% to 90% are singletons and the top ten take roughly 1.5%. The time point here: week 23, last vaccination. Each vaccine dose was 300 ug of mutant IDH1 20-mer peptide, with topical imiquimod. The source was PBMCs, collected from a glioma patient whose treatment included an IDH1 peptide vaccine. Receptors were obtained from a man aged 40-50 years with glioma.

The genes are TRBV27 and TRBJ2-5; 10 bases align to TRBD2. This CDR3 spans 15 amino acids. V lost 5 bases and J lost 2; bases outside the gene matches: 5. Germline V lookup: CDR1 MNHEY, CDR2 SMNVEV (reference sequence). CDR3 residues: CASSTSGRGQETQYF. The CDR3 DNA follows: TGTGCCAGCAGTACAAGCGGGAGGGGTCAAGAGACCCAGTACTTC.

The rearrangement uses TRBV5-1 and TRBJ1-2, with D tentatively TRBD1 (5 bases). Germline V gene sequence: CDR1 SGHRS, CDR2 YFSETQ. This CDR3 region has 15 residues. V dropped 3 bases and J dropped 8 bases, with 20 bases sitting between them. The CDR3 DNA follows: TGCGCCAGCAGCTCGAACCTAAACCGGGGGGACGGCTACACCTTC. This gives the protein CASSSNLNRGDGYTF.

The rearrangement links TRBV4-3 to TRBJ2-1; D possibly corresponds to TRBD1 (5 bases). Trimming pared 0 bases from V and 0 bases from J, leaving 15 bases between. Germline V gene data show CDR1 as LGHNA and CDR2 as YSLEER. This CDR3 has 18 amino acids. The CDR3 coding sequence is TGCGCCAGCAGCCAAGAGTTCGACACAGGAACCTCCTACAATGAGCAGTTCTTC. Translated: CASSQEFDTGTSYNEQFF.

The genes are TRBV15 and TRBJ2-3; a possible D gene is TRBD1 (6 bases). The CDR3 has 15 residues. V dropped 0 bases and J dropped 5 bases, with 12 bases sitting between them. CDR1 and CDR2 (germline): LNHNV, YYDKDF (reference sequence). The CDR3 region is CATSREAGAGDTQYF. In DNA, the CDR3 is TGTGCCACCAGCAGAGAAGCAGGGGCAGGAGATACGCAGTATTTT.

The CDR3 DNA sequence: TGTGCCAGCAGCTTAGAGGTTGGTTACGAGCAGTACTTC. It translates to CASSLEVGYEQYF. The genes are TRBV7-9 and TRBJ2-7, with no clear D. The V gene lost 1 base and the J gene lost 4 bases, with 8 bases spanning the gap. CDR1 is SEHNR, CDR2 FQNEAQ, per germline (reference sequence). CDR3 length equals 13 residues.

The chain couples TRBV7-2 to TRBJ2-5, with a tentative D call TRBD2 (7 bases). The CDR3 is made up of 17 amino acids. CDR1 is SGHTA, CDR2 FQGNSA, per germline. Between the trimmed V and J ends, which lost 2 bases and 3 bases, there was a span of 19 bases. The CDR3: CASSLQGRASGKETQYF. CDR3 nucleotides: TGTGCCAGCAGCTTACAGGGGAGGGCCAGCGGGAAAGAGACCCAGTACTTC.

The chain employs TRBV6-1 and TRBJ2-5; no clear D gene. Germline values: CDR1 MNHNS, CDR2 SASEGT. This CDR3 has 12 amino acids. V lost 10 bases, J lost 4 bases, and 13 bases lay in between. CDR3 DNA sequence: TGTGCCACGCTCCGCCTCCTAGAGACCCAGTACTTC. Amino acid sequence: CATLRLLETQYF.

The CDR3 DNA is TGTGCCAGCAGCTTACGCGGACAGGGCTCTGACTATGGCTACACCTTC. Translation: CASSLRGQGSDYGYTF. The chain recombines TRBV7-3 with TRBJ1-2, with 8 bases lining up with TRBD1. The CDR3 consists of 16 residues. The germline V gene encodes CDR1 SGHTA and CDR2 FQGTGA. V trimming: 2 bases; J trimming: 3 bases; junction bases outside the gene matches: 8.

The V and J genes are TRBV28 and TRBJ2-7, with 10 positions matching TRBD1. V trimming: 3 bases; J trimming: 6 bases; junction bases outside the gene matches: 8. CDR1 MDHEN and CDR2 SYDVKM come from the germline V gene. The CDR3 has 15 amino acids. The CDR3 is CASSLPGTGASEQYF. The CDR3 coding sequence is TGTGCCAGCAGTTTGCCCGGGACAGGGGCGAGCGAGCAGTACTTC.

The genes are TRBV7-9 and TRBJ1-5; maybe TRBD1 (5 bases). Deletions cut 9 bases from V and 0 bases from J, with 12 bases between. In germline, CDR1 is SEHNR, CDR2 FQNEAQ (reference sequence). This CDR3 has 14 residues. CDR3 sequence: CASGGRYSNQPQHF. The CDR3 DNA sequence: TGTGCCAGTGGGGGGAGGTATAGCAATCAGCCCCAGCATTTT.

This clone was detected once. The chain joins TRBV7-2 to TRBJ2-7, with TRBD2 as a possible D gene (6 bases). The CDR3 covers 13 residues. Germline CDR1 is SGHTA and CDR2 is FQGNSA. V gave up 8 bases and J gave up 7 bases, with 18 bases separating them. The CDR3 sequence: CASRFDGSGEQYF. The CDR3 DNA reads as TGTGCCAGCCGATTTGACGGGAGTGGTGAGCAGTACTTC. Supplemented by reference TRBV7-2 and TRBJ2-7, the full variable domain reads GAGVSQSPSNKVTEKGKDVELRCDPISGHTALYWYRQSLGQGLEFLIYFQGNSAPDKSGLPSDRFSAERTGGSVSTLTIQRTQQEDSAVYLCASRFDGSGEQYFGPGTRLTVT.

This chain joins TRBV9 and TRBJ2-1; 7 bases align to TRBD2. In germline, CDR1 is SGDLS, CDR2 YYNGEE. This CDR3 spans 16 amino acids. J lost 10 bases, V lost 4 bases, and 17 bases had no gene match. In DNA form, the CDR3 reads TGTGCCAGCAGCACCCGAAGGTGGTCTAGCGGTAACGAGCAGTTCTTC. Its protein product is CASSTRRWSSGNEQFF.

The chain combines TRBV20-1 with TRBJ2-5; the D is unclear. Germline CDR1 reads DFQATT; CDR2 reads SNEGSKA (reference sequence). The ends were cut back, 3 bases at V and 5 bases at J, with 4 bases in the middle. CDR3 length equals 10 residues. In nucleotides, the CDR3 is TGCAGTGCTAGTTGGGAGACCCAGTACTTC. Translated: CSASWETQYF.

The chain employs TRBV29-1 and TRBJ2-5, with 11 positions matching TRBD2. The tail of the sequence fits TRBJ2-7 better, so the J call may be wrong. Germline lookup yields CDR1 SQVTM and CDR2 ANQGSEA. The CDR3 consists of 14 residues. The CDR3 nucleotides are TGCAGCGTGGCCCGACTAGCGGGAAGCTACGAGCAGTACTTC. Translated, it gives CSVARLAGSYEQYF.

The chain employs TRBV9 and TRBJ1-4; the D is unclear. CDR3 length: 15 amino acids. Between the trimmed V and J ends, which lost 1 base and 3 bases, there was a span of 10 bases. The V gene's germline CDR1 is SGDLS and CDR2 YYNGEE. The CDR3, as DNA: TGTGCCAGCAGCGTATCGGCCTCTGCTAATGAAAAACTGTTTTTT. This codes for CASSVSASANEKLFF. The variable domain in full, with the rest retrieved from reference TRBV9 and TRBJ1-4, is DSGVTQTPKHLITATGQRVTLRCSPRSGDLSVYWYQQSLDQGLQFLIQYYNGEERAKGNILERFSAQQFPDLHSELNLSSLELGDSALYFCASSVSASANEKLFFGSGTQLSVL.

The chain recombines TRBV5-1 with TRBJ1-1; perhaps TRBD1 as D (5 bases). This CDR3 is built from 13 residues. Trimming cost V 0 bases and J 3 bases, with 6 bases left between them. The V gene's germline CDR1 is SGHRS and CDR2 YFSETQ. Written as DNA, the CDR3 is TGCGCCAGCAGCTTGGGAGGGGACACTGAAGCTTTCTTT. This translates into CASSLGGDTEAFF.

The genes are TRBV2 and TRBJ2-3, with 8 bases lining up with TRBD1. After removal of 6 bases from V and 3 bases from J, the junction contained 8 bases not matched to a gene. CDR3 length: 15 residues. Germline CDR1 and CDR2: SNHLY and FYNNEI. The CDR3 spells CASRSTGVRTDTQYF. The CDR3 DNA sequence: TGTGCCAGCAGATCGACAGGGGTACGGACAGATACGCAGTATTTT.

J is TRBJ2-1 and V is TRBV9; D possibly corresponds to TRBD1 (5 bases). Looked up from germline, CDR1 is SGDLS and CDR2 is YYNGEE. V was clipped by 4 bases and J by 9 bases, with 14 bases between them. The CDR3 runs to 13 residues. Here the CDR3 reads CASSQILDTEQFF. The DNA for the CDR3 is TGTGCCAGCAGCCAGATTTTGGACACTGAGCAGTTCTTC.